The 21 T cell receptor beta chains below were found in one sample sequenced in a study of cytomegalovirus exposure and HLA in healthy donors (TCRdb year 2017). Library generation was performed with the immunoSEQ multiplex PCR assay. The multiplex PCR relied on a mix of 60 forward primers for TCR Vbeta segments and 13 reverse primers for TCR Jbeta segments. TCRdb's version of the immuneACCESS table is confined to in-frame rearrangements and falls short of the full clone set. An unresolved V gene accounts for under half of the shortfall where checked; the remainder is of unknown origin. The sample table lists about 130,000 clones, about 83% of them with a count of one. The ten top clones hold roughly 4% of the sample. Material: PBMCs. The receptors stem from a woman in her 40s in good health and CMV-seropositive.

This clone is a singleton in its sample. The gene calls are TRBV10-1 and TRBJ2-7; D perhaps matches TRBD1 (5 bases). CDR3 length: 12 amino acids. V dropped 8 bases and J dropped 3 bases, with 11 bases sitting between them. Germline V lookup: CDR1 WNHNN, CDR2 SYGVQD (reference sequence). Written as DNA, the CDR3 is TGCGCCAGCGGACCAGGGTTCTACGAGCAGTACTTC. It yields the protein CASGPGFYEQYF.

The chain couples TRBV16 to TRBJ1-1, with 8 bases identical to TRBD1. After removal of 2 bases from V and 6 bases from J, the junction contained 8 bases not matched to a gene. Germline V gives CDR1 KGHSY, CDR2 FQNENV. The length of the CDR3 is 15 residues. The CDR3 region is CASSQPSQGAAEAFF. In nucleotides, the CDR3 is TGTGCCAGCAGCCAACCTTCTCAGGGGGCGGCTGAAGCTTTCTTT.

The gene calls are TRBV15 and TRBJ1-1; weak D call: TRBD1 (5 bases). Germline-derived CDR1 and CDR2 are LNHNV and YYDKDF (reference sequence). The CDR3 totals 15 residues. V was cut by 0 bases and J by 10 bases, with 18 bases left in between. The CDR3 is CATSRDLETAEGAFF. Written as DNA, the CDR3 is TGTGCCACCAGCAGAGATCTTGAGACAGCGGAGGGAGCTTTCTTT. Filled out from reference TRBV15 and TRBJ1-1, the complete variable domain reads DAMVIQNPRYQVTQFGKPVTLSCSQTLNHNVMYWYQQKSSQAPKLLFHYYDKDFNNEADTPDNFQSRRPNTSFCFLDIRSPGLGDTAMYLCATSRDLETAEGAFFGQGTRLTVV.

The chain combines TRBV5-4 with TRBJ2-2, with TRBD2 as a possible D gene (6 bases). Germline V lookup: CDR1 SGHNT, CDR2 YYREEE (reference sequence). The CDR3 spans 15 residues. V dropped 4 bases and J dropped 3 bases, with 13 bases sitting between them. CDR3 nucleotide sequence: TGTGCCAGCAGCAGAGCTAGCGACTACACCGGGGAGCTGTTTTTT. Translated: CASSRASDYTGELFF.

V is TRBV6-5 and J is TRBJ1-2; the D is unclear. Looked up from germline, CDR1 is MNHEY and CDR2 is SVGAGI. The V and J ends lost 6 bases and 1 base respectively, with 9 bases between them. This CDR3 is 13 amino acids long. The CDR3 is CASSPTDNYGYTF. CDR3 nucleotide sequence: TGTGCCAGCAGCCCAACAGATAACTATGGCTACACCTTC.

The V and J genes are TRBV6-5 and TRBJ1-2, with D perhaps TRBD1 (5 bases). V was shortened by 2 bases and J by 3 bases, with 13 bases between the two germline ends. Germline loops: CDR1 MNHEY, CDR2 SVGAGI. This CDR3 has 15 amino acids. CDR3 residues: CASSYRTRGDYGYTF. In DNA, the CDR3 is TGTGCCAGCAGTTACCGGACAAGGGGTGACTATGGCTACACCTTC.

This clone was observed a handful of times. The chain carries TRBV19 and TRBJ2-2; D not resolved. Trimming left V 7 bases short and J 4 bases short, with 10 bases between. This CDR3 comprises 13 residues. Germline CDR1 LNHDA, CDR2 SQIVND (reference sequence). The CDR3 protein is CASNSVVTGELFF. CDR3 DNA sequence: TGTGCCAGTAATAGTGTGGTCACCGGGGAGCTGTTTTTT.

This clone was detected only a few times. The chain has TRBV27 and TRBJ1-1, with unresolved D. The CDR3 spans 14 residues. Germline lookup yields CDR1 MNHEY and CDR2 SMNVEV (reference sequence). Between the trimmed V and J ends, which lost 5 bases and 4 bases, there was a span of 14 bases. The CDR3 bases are TGTGCCAGCAGTCCGTTCGGGTTTGGCACTGAAGCTTTCTTT. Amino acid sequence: CASSPFGFGTEAFF.

The CDR3 spells CSVEPSLWGGAGETQYF. The CDR3 coding sequence is TGCAGCGTTGAACCGTCGCTTTGGGGAGGGGCCGGAGAGACCCAGTACTTC. The rearrangement links TRBV29-1 to TRBJ2-5, with TRBD2 identical over 7 bases. This CDR3 is 17 amino acids long. The V and J ends lost 2 bases and 4 bases, in that order; junction bases with no gene match: 16. Germline-derived CDR1 and CDR2 are SQVTM and ANQGSEA.

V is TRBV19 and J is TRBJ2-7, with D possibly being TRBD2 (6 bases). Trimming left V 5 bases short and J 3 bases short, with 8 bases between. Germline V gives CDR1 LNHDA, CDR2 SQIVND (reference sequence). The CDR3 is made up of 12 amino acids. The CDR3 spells CASSFGGYEQYF. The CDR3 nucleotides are TGTGCCAGTAGTTTCGGGGGCTACGAGCAGTACTTC.

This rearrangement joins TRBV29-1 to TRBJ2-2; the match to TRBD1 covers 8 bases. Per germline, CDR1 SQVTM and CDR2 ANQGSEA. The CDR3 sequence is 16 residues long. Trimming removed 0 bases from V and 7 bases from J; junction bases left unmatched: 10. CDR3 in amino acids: CSVEDYGQGANGELFF. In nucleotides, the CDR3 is TGCAGCGTTGAAGATTACGGGCAGGGGGCAAACGGGGAGCTGTTTTTT.

CDR3 amino acids: CASSSHPGVGTEAFF. In DNA, the CDR3 is TGTGCCAGCAGCTCCCACCCGGGGGTCGGCACTGAAGCTTTCTTT. V gene TRBV7-8 combines with J gene TRBJ1-1; maybe TRBD1 (5 bases). V was cut by 4 bases and J by 4 bases, with 16 bases left in between. Per germline, CDR1 SGHVS and CDR2 FQNEAQ. The CDR3 is 15 residues long. Full variable domain (rest looked up from reference TRBV7-8 and TRBJ1-1): GAGVSQSPRYKVAKRGQDVALRCDPISGHVSLFWYQQALGQGPEFLTYFQNEAQLDKSGLPSDRFFAERPEGSVSTLKIQRTQQEDSAVYLCASSSHPGVGTEAFFGQGTRLTVV.

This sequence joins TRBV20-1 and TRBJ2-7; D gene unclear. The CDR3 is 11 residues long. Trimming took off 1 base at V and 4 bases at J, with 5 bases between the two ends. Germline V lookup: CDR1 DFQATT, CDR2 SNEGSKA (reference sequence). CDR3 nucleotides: TGCAGTGCTAGAGGCAGGTACGAGCAGTACTTC. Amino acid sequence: CSARGRYEQYF.

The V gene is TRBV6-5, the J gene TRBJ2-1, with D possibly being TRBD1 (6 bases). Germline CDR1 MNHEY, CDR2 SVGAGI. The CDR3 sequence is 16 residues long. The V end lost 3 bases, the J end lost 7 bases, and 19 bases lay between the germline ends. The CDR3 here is CASSYGTQGNRNEQFF. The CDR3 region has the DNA TGTGCCAGCAGTTATGGGACACAGGGAAATCGGAATGAGCAGTTCTTC.

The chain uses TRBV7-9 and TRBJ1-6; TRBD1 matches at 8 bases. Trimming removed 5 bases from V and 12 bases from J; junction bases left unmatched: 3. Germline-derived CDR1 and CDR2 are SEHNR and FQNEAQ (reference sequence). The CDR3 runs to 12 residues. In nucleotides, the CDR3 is TGTGCCAGCAGCATCGGACAGGGACCCCTCCACTTT. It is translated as CASSIGQGPLHF.

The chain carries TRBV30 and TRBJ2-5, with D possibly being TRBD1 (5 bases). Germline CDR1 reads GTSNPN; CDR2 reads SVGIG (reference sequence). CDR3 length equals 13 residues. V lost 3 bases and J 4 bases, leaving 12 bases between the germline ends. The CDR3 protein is CAWSQGMAETQYF. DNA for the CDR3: TGTGCCTGGAGCCAGGGAATGGCAGAGACCCAGTACTTC.

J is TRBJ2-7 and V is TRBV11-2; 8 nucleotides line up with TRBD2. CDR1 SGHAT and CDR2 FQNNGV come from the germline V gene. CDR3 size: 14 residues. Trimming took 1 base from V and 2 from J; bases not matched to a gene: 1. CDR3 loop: CASSLVAGTYEQYF. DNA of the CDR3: TGTGCCAGCAGCTTAGTAGCGGGAACCTACGAGCAGTACTTC.

The CDR3 coding sequence is TGTGCCAGTAGTATGGGGGCTAGCGGGACCCAAGAGACCCAGTACTTC. It yields the protein CASSMGASGTQETQYF. This chain links TRBV19 with TRBJ2-5; TRBD2 matches at 9 bases. Losses at the gene ends were 3 bases for V and 1 base for J; bases not matched to a gene: 6. The CDR3 covers 16 residues. Per the germline V gene, CDR1 is LNHDA and CDR2 is SQIVND (reference sequence).

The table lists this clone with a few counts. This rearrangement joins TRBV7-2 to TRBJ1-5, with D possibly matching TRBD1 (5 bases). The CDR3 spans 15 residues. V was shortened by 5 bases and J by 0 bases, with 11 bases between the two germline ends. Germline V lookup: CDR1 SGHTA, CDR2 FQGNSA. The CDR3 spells CASSLLGRSNQPQHF. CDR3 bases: TGTGCCAGCAGCCTACTGGGGCGTAGCAATCAGCCCCAGCATTTT.

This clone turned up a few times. The CDR3 nucleotides read TGTGCCAGCAGTTACACGAGCGGGAGGTACACCGGGGAGCTGTTTTTT. This translates into CASSYTSGRYTGELFF. This chain links TRBV6-6 with TRBJ2-2, with 9 bases that match TRBD2. J was trimmed by 3 bases and V by 2 bases; bases with no gene match: 4. The CDR3 contains 16 residues. Germline CDR1 and CDR2: MNHNY and SVGAGI (reference sequence).

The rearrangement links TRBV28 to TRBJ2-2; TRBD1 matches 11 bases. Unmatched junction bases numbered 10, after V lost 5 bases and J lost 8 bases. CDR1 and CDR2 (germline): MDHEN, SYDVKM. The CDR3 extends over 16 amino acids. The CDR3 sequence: CASSPRDRGSVGELFF. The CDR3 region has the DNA TGTGCCAGCAGTCCAAGGGACAGGGGGTCGGTTGGGGAGCTGTTTTTT.